Each of the 28 T cell receptor beta chains below was sequenced from the same sample in a study of a mutant IDH1 vaccine in newly diagnosed glioma. This sample's time point: baseline, week 1 (first vaccination visit). Indicated treatment: pre-vaccination baseline after standard-of-care therapy. Produced via immunoSEQ multiplex PCR; TCRdb's table is partial and in-frame only. The table shows about 34,000 clones, with about three quarters occurring only once. This material consisted of peripheral blood mononuclear cells (PBMCs), taken from a glioma patient treated with radiotherapy, temozolomide or both. Source of these receptors: a man in his fifties or sixties with glioma. Some clones in this sample may be carry-over from other donors' samples.

This clone was detected only once. This chain uses TRBV29-1 with TRBJ2-7; 11 bases match TRBD2. CDR3 length: 14 residues. In germline, CDR1 is SQVTM, CDR2 ANQGSEA. V was pared by 7 bases and J by 2 bases, with 7 bases of the junction left unmatched. The chain's CDR3 is CSGTGTSGAYEQYF. CDR3 in DNA: TGCAGCGGCACCGGGACTAGCGGCGCCTACGAGCAGTACTTC.

The chain recombines TRBV5-4 with TRBJ1-1, with D tentatively TRBD1 (5 bases). Trimming took off 4 bases at V and 3 bases at J, with 13 bases between the two ends. The CDR3 is made up of 14 amino acids. Germline V gene lookup returns CDR1 SGHNT and CDR2 YYREEE (reference sequence). CDR3 loop: CASSLGRGDTEAFF. DNA for the CDR3: TGTGCCAGCAGCCTGGGCCGGGGGGACACTGAAGCTTTCTTT. Full variable domain (outside the CDR3, taken from reference TRBV5-4 and TRBJ1-1): ETGVTQSPTHLIKTRGQQVTLRCSSQSGHNTVSWYQQALGQGPQFIFQYYREEENGRGNFPPRFSGLQFPNYSSELNVNALELDDSALYLCASSLGRGDTEAFFGQGTRLTVV.

V is TRBV4-3 and J is TRBJ2-5; 9 bases align to TRBD1. V was pared by 0 bases and J by 4 bases, with 9 bases of the junction left unmatched. Germline CDR1 reads LGHNA; CDR2 reads YSLEER. The CDR3 contains 17 residues. This chain's CDR3 is CASSQDRDRGWGETQYF. The CDR3 nucleotides are TGCGCCAGCAGCCAAGATCGCGACAGGGGGTGGGGAGAGACCCAGTACTTC.

The rearrangement links TRBV5-4 to TRBJ2-5; D could derive from TRBD1 or TRBD2 (6 bases each). Trimming cost V 3 bases and J 5 bases, with 14 bases left between them. The CDR3 covers 14 residues. Per the germline V gene, CDR1 is SGHNT and CDR2 is YYREEE (reference sequence). CDR3: CASSSGGTRETQYF. Here the CDR3 DNA reads TGTGCCAGCAGCTCCGGAGGGACAAGGGAGACCCAGTACTTC.

The chain uses TRBV19 and TRBJ1-2; 12 nucleotides line up with TRBD1. CDR1 and CDR2 from the germline V gene are LNHDA and SQIVND (reference sequence). J was trimmed by 1 base and V by 4 bases; bases with no gene match: 4. The CDR3 extends over 16 amino acids. The CDR3 nucleotides are TGTGCCAGTAGTACCGGGACAGGGGGCTTTAACTATGGCTACACCTTC. Residues: CASSTGTGGFNYGYTF.

The genes are TRBV5-1 and TRBJ2-5, with D possibly being TRBD1 (6 bases). V was shortened by 0 bases and J by 5 bases, with 14 bases between the two germline ends. The CDR3 is 15 residues long. Germline V lookup: CDR1 SGHRS, CDR2 YFSETQ. The CDR3 DNA follows: TGCGCCAGCAGCTTGGGGACAGAAGGATTTGAGACCCAGTACTTC. It encodes CASSLGTEGFETQYF.

This clone has just a few counts. The CDR3 DNA is TGTGCCAGCAGCCGAGCGGGAGGGCGAACCGGGGAGCTGTTTTTT. Translation gives CASSRAGGRTGELFF. The J gene is TRBJ2-2, the V gene TRBV28; 10 bases match TRBD2. V dropped 6 bases and J dropped 5; count of bases not matched to a gene: 6. Germline loops: CDR1 MDHEN, CDR2 SYDVKM. CDR3 length: 15 residues.

Only one count was recorded for this clone. The chain links TRBV11-3 to TRBJ2-7; unclear D gene. With 0 bases removed from V and 2 bases from J, the gap between germline ends came to 8 bases. Germline CDR1 is SGHNT and CDR2 is YENEEA. The CDR3 is 14 amino acids. The CDR3 sequence is CASSLDSRTYEQYF. CDR3 DNA: TGTGCCAGCAGCTTAGATTCGAGGACCTACGAGCAGTACTTC.

The V call is TRBV13, the J call TRBJ1-4, with D hard to call. CDR1 and CDR2 (germline): PRHDT, FYEKMQ (reference sequence). The CDR3 is 13 residues long. V was shortened by 0 bases and J by 5 bases, with 4 bases between the two germline ends. In nucleotides, the CDR3 is TGTGCCAGCAGCTTAGGCTTGAATGAAAAACTGTTTTTT. As protein: CASSLGLNEKLFF.

The rearrangement joins TRBV7-9 to TRBJ2-1; maybe TRBD2 (5 bases). V was clipped by 8 bases and J by 4 bases, with 12 bases between them. The CDR3 runs to 13 residues. CDR1 and CDR2 from the germline V gene are SEHNR and FQNEAQ (reference sequence). The CDR3 reads CASSSGLYNEQFF. CDR3 DNA sequence: TGTGCCAGCTCATCGGGATTATACAATGAGCAGTTCTTC. The variable domain in full, with the rest retrieved from reference TRBV7-9 and TRBJ2-1, is DTGVSQNPRHKITKRGQNVTFRCDPISEHNRLYWYRQTLGQGPEFLTYFQNEAQLEKSRLLSDRFSAERPKGSFSTLEIQRTEQGDSAMYLCASSSGLYNEQFFGPGTRLTVL.

The gene calls are TRBV4-2 and TRBJ2-5; no definite D call. CDR1 LGHNA and CDR2 YNFKEQ come from the germline V gene. The length of the CDR3 is 14 residues. The V end was cut by 5 bases, the J end by 0 bases, with 10 bases between. The CDR3 protein is CASSITHNQETQYF. Here the CDR3 DNA reads TGTGCCAGCAGCATTACACACAACCAAGAGACCCAGTACTTC.

CDR3 coding DNA: TGTGCCAGCAGTTCGACAGGGCAAGAACTGTTTTTT. This encodes CASSSTGQELFF. J is TRBJ1-4 and V is TRBV28; the match to TRBD1 covers 7 bases. V dropped 4 bases and J dropped 12; count of bases not matched to a gene: 5. Germline V gene data show CDR1 as MDHEN and CDR2 as SYDVKM. The CDR3 covers 12 residues.

This clone has more than one count but fewer than ten. The rearrangement links TRBV5-4 to TRBJ1-1; D is undetermined. V lost 9 bases to trimming and J lost 5 bases, with 8 bases between them. The CDR3 sequence is 10 residues long. The V gene's germline CDR1 is SGHNT and CDR2 YYREEE (reference sequence). The CDR3 spells CATSGTEAFF. Here the CDR3 DNA reads TGTGCCACCTCGGGTACTGAAGCTTTCTTT.

The J gene is TRBJ2-7, the V gene TRBV4-1, with D possibly TRBD1 on 5 matching bases. Trimming pared 0 bases from V and 4 bases from J, leaving 13 bases between. The CDR3 totals 15 residues. Per the germline V gene, CDR1 is MGHRA and CDR2 is YSYEKL. CDR3 region: CASSQETAPIYEQYF. CDR3 nucleotides: TGCGCCAGCAGCCAAGAGACAGCCCCTATTTACGAGCAGTACTTC.

This clone was found once. The chain has TRBV28 and TRBJ2-7, with 8 bases aligning to TRBD1. CDR1 is MDHEN, CDR2 SYDVKM, per germline. This CDR3 is 12 amino acids long. J was trimmed by 6 bases and V by 6 bases; bases with no gene match: 4. CDR3 coding DNA: TGTGCCAGCAGCGGACAGGGCCCCGAGCAGTACTTC. Amino acid sequence: CASSGQGPEQYF.

This clone came up once. The gene calls are TRBV7-8 and TRBJ2-3; TRBD2 matches 9 bases. Trimming at V came to 6 bases and at J to 6 bases, leaving 16 bases not matched to a gene. CDR1 and CDR2 from the germline V gene are SGHVS and FQNEAQ. The CDR3 sequence is 17 residues long. The CDR3 bases are TGTGCCAGCAGGATAGGCGGGGGGGCCAGGGTCATGGATACGCAGTATTTT. Translation gives CASRIGGGARVMDTQYF. Using reference TRBV7-8 and TRBJ2-3 for the parts outside the CDR3, the full variable domain is GAGVSQSPRYKVAKRGQDVALRCDPISGHVSLFWYQQALGQGPEFLTYFQNEAQLDKSGLPSDRFFAERPEGSVSTLKIQRTQQEDSAVYLCASRIGGGARVMDTQYFGPGTRLTVL.

The rearrangement links TRBV19 to TRBJ2-1; weak D call: TRBD2 (6 bases). The CDR3 is 14 amino acids. The germline gives CDR1 LNHDA, CDR2 SQIVND (reference sequence). The V gene lost 0 bases and the J gene lost 12 bases, with 15 bases spanning the gap. CDR3 loop: CASSIDLLASVQFF. The CDR3 DNA follows: TGTGCCAGTAGTATAGATCTATTGGCTAGCGTGCAGTTCTTC. Full variable domain (outside the CDR3, taken from reference TRBV19 and TRBJ2-1): DGGITQSPKYLFRKEGQNVTLSCEQNLNHDAMYWYRQDPGQGLRLIYYSQIVNDFQKGDIAEGYSVSREKKESFPLTVTSAQKNPTAFYLCASSIDLLASVQFFGPGTRLTVL.

V gene TRBV4-1 combines with J gene TRBJ2-1, with 11 bases matching TRBD2. Unmatched junction bases numbered 12, after V lost 1 base and J lost 7 bases. Germline values: CDR1 MGHRA, CDR2 YSYEKL. This CDR3 comprises 18 residues. In DNA form, the CDR3 reads TGCGCCAGCAGCCAAGGAAAGACTAGCGGGGCGCAGACAAATGAGCAGTTCTTC. It encodes CASSQGKTSGAQTNEQFF.

V gene TRBV27 combines with J gene TRBJ2-7; no definite D call. V shed 0 bases and J shed 2 bases, with 5 bases lying between them. The CDR3 runs to 13 residues. The germline CDR1 and CDR2 sequences are MNHEY and SMNVEV (reference sequence). The CDR3 DNA follows: TGTGCCAGCAGTTTATCGTTAACCTACGAGCAGTACTTC. Amino acid sequence: CASSLSLTYEQYF.

The V gene is TRBV19, the J gene TRBJ2-7, with D perhaps given as TRBD1 or TRBD2 (5 bases each). Germline CDR1 LNHDA, CDR2 SQIVND (reference sequence). The CDR3 runs to 16 residues. V lost 8 bases to trimming and J lost 2 bases, with 22 bases between them. The CDR3 DNA follows: TGTGCCAGTGGCTTCGGCCTTCCCCGAGGGGCCTACGAGCAGTACTTC. Protein: CASGFGLPRGAYEQYF.

The chain uses TRBV9 and TRBJ1-5; the D gene is possibly TRBD1 (6 bases). Per the germline V gene, CDR1 is SGDLS and CDR2 is YYNGEE. CDR3 size: 18 residues. The V end lost 0 bases, the J end lost 4 bases, and 20 bases lay between the germline ends. CDR3 in amino acids: CASSVGDTVVRGNQPQHF. CDR3 bases: TGTGCCAGCAGCGTAGGGGACACCGTCGTCCGGGGGAATCAGCCCCAGCATTTT.

The V gene is TRBV7-2, the J gene TRBJ1-2; a possible D gene is TRBD1 (6 bases). The V gene lost 5 bases and the J gene lost 7 bases, with 17 bases spanning the gap. Germline loops: CDR1 SGHTA, CDR2 FQGNSA. The CDR3 extends over 14 amino acids. DNA of the CDR3: TGTGCCAGCAGCGGTAATCGACAGGACGGTGGCTACACCTTC. As protein: CASSGNRQDGGYTF. Full variable domain (missing parts from reference TRBV7-2 and TRBJ1-2): GAGVSQSPSNKVTEKGKDVELRCDPISGHTALYWYRQSLGQGLEFLIYFQGNSAPDKSGLPSDRFSAERTGGSVSTLTIQRTQQEDSAVYLCASSGNRQDGGYTFGSGTRLTVV.

The chain's CDR3 is CASSITGFTDTQYF. In DNA form, the CDR3 reads TGTGCCAGCAGCATCACAGGGTTTACAGATACGCAGTATTTT. V gene TRBV9 combines with J gene TRBJ2-3, with D perhaps TRBD1 (6 bases). From germline, CDR1 is SGDLS and CDR2 YYNGEE. Deletions cut 4 bases from V and 3 bases from J, with 12 bases between. This CDR3 region has 14 residues.

The rearrangement uses TRBV7-2 and TRBJ1-1; D unclear. V was trimmed by 5 bases and J by 0 bases, leaving 7 bases between them. The germline V gene has CDR1 SGHTA and CDR2 FQGNSA. This CDR3 has 13 amino acids. The CDR3 loop reads CASSRDMNTEAFF. DNA for the CDR3: TGTGCCAGCAGCCGGGATATGAACACTGAAGCTTTCTTT.

The V gene is TRBV11-3, the J gene TRBJ2-7; maybe TRBD1 (5 bases). Germline V gene data show CDR1 as SGHNT and CDR2 as YENEEA. V was shortened by 5 bases and J by 4 bases, with 12 bases between the two germline ends. This CDR3 spans 13 amino acids. The CDR3 loop reads CASSPGGQYEQYF. The CDR3 bases are TGTGCCAGCAGCCCCGGTGGACAATACGAGCAGTACTTC.

This chain connects TRBV4-2 to TRBJ2-7; D gene unclear. Germline lookup yields CDR1 LGHNA and CDR2 YNFKEQ. V lost 6 bases and J lost 0, with 12 bases in between. CDR3 length: 14 amino acids. The DNA for the CDR3 is TGTGCCAGCAGGCTCACGACTGGCTCCTACGAGCAGTACTTC. Protein sequence: CASRLTTGSYEQYF.

This chain connects TRBV18 to TRBJ1-1; the D is unclear. The ends were cut back, 6 bases at V and 2 bases at J, with 13 bases in the middle. The CDR3 extends over 14 amino acids. The germline gives CDR1 KGHSH, CDR2 LQKENI. The CDR3, as DNA: TGTGCCAGCTCCCCCGGGTTTGCAAACACTGAAGCTTTCTTT. Its protein is CASSPGFANTEAFF.

This clone is a singleton in its sample. The rearrangement links TRBV7-2 to TRBJ2-7; tentatively, D is TRBD2 (6 bases). This CDR3 spans 15 amino acids. Trimming cost V 3 bases and J 1 base, with 13 bases left between them. CDR1 is SGHTA and CDR2 is FQGNSA in the germline V gene. CDR3 protein: CASSFQPGVSYEQYF. The DNA for the CDR3 is TGTGCCAGCAGCTTCCAGCCGGGGGTTTCCTACGAGCAGTACTTC.